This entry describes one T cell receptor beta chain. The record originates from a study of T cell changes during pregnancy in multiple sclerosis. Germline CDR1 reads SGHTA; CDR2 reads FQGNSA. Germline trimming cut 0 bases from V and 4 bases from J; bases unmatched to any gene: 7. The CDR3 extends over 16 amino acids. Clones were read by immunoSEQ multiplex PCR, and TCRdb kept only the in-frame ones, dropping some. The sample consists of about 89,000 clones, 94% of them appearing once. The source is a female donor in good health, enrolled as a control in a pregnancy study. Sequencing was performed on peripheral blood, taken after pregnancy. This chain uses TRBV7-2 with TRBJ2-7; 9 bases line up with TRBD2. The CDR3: CASSLALRGRGYEQYF. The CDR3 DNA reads TGTGCCAGCAGCTTAGCTCTTCGCGGGAGGGGTTACGAGCAGTACTTC. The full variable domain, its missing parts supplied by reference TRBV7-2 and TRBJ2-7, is GAGVSQSPSNKVTEKGKDVELRCDPISGHTALYWYRQSLGQGLEFLIYFQGNSAPDKSGLPSDRFSAERTGGSVSTLTIQRTQQEDSAVYLCASSLALRGRGYEQYFGPGTRLTVT.